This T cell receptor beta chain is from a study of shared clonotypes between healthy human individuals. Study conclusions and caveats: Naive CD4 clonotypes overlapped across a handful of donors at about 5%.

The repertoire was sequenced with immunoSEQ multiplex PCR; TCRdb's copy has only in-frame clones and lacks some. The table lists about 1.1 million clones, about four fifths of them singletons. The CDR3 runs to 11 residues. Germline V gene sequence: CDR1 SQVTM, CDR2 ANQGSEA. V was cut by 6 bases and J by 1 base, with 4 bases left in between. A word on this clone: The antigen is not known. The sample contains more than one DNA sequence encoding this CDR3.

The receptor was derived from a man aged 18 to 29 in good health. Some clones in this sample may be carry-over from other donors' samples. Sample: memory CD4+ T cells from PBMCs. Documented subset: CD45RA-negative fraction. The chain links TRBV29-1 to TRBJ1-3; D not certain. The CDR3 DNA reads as TGCAGCGTACGATCTGGAAACACCATATATTTT. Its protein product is CSVRSGNTIYF. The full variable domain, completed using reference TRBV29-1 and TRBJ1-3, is SAVISQKPSRDICQRGTSLTIQCQVDSQVTMMFWYRQQPGQSLTLIATANQGSEATYESGFVIDKFPISRPNLTFSTLTVSNMSPEDSSIYLCSVRSGNTIYFGEGSWLTVV.